These 5 T cell receptor beta chains were sequenced from one sample in a study of OX40 agonist ivuxolimab in advanced cancers. This table comes from immunoSEQ multiplex PCR, and its TCRdb copy is limited to in-frame clones, with some not included. The sample lists 75,000 to 100,000 clones; about 84% were seen once. The sequencing here drew on CD4+ or CD8+ T cells sorted from blood, taken in a trial of the OX40 agonist ivuxolimab. These TCRs come from an adult with an advanced solid tumor such as melanoma, head and neck, liver or kidney cancer.

The chain combines TRBV5-1 with TRBJ2-1; the match to TRBD2 covers 9 bases. CDR1 is SGHRS, CDR2 YFSETQ, per germline. The CDR3 has 15 residues. Unmatched junction bases numbered 2, after V lost 0 bases and J lost 4 bases. DNA for the CDR3: TGCGCCAGCAGCTTGGGGACTAGCGCTTACAATGAGCAGTTCTTC. Protein: CASSLGTSAYNEQFF. Variable domain in full (rest from reference TRBV5-1 and TRBJ2-1): KAGVTQTPRYLIKTRGQQVTLSCSPISGHRSVSWYQQTPGQGLQFLFEYFSETQRNKGNFPGRFSGRQFSNSRSEMNVSTLELGDSALYLCASSLGTSAYNEQFFGPGTRLTVL.

V is TRBV10-3 and J is TRBJ1-1, with D tentatively TRBD1 (5 bases). The CDR3 is made up of 15 amino acids. The germline gives CDR1 ENHRY, CDR2 SYGVKD. Trimming pared 6 bases from V and 3 bases from J, leaving 17 bases between. The CDR3 spells CAIRAEGTSDTEAFF. The CDR3 DNA sequence: TGTGCCATCAGGGCCGAGGGGACGTCAGACACTGAAGCTTTCTTT.

The chain has TRBV18 and TRBJ1-4; D uncertain. The length of the CDR3 is 13 residues. CDR1 and CDR2 from the germline V gene are KGHSH and LQKENI. The V end lost 2 bases, the J end lost 10 bases, and 11 bases lay between the germline ends. Here the CDR3 DNA reads TGTGCCAGCTCACCAATGGAGATAGGAAAACTGTTTTTT. Its translation is CASSPMEIGKLFF.

The CDR3 DNA sequence: TGCGCCAGCAGTCCCGGGCCCGGAGGGCCCCAGCATTTT. Translated, it gives CASSPGPGGPQHF. V and J are TRBV5-1 and TRBJ1-5; no firm D call. V was pared by 5 bases and J by 9 bases, with 15 bases between. The CDR3 has 13 amino acids. Germline V gene lookup returns CDR1 SGHRS and CDR2 YFSETQ.

J is TRBJ1-3 and V is TRBV7-2; D is unclear. The ends were cut back, 5 bases at V and 8 bases at J, with 13 bases in the middle. From germline, CDR1 is SGHTA and CDR2 FQGNSA. The CDR3 runs 13 residues. DNA of the CDR3: TGTGCCAGCAGCAACTCTCCTTTGGACACCATATATTTT. Protein product: CASSNSPLDTIYF.